The sequence of this T cell receptor beta chain was determined in a study of shared clonotypes between healthy human individuals. Study as a whole: Those who served as donors were a couple of women and three men between the ages of 18 and 49.

Broader study findings: Memory subsets generally showed smaller estimated richness than naive subsets did. Sharing across four donors was seen in roughly 5% of naive CD4 clonotypes.

The repertoire was sequenced with immunoSEQ multiplex PCR; TCRdb's copy has only in-frame clones and lacks some. The table lists hundreds of thousands of clones, 55% to 85% of them singletons. Only one count was recorded for this clone. What it recognizes is unknown. The CDR3 length is 15 residues. Deletions cut 4 bases from V and 6 bases from J, with 18 bases between. The germline gives CDR1 SQVTM, CDR2 ANQGSEA. Healthy adults negative for HIV, lacking recent acute infections or vaccinations, served as donors. The sequenced material came from memory CD4+ T cells sorted from blood. Subset denoted: CD45RA-negative fraction. The clonotype was recovered from a woman in her 30s in good health. The rearrangement links TRBV29-1 to TRBJ2-2; D is undetermined. The CDR3 region has the DNA TGCAGCGTTGTTCCCCCCTACGCCGGGCCCGGGGAGCTGTTTTTT. Its protein is CSVVPPYAGPGELFF.